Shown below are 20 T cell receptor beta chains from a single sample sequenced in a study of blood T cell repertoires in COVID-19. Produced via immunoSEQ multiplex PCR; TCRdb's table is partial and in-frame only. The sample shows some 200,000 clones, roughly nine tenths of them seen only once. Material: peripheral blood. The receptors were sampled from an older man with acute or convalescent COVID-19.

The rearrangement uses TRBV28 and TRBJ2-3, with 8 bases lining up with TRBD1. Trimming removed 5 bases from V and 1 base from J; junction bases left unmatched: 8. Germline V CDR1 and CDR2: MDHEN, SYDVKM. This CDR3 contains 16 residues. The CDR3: CASSQTGAGRTDTQYF. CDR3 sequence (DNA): TGTGCCAGCAGTCAGACAGGGGCTGGACGCACAGATACGCAGTATTTT.

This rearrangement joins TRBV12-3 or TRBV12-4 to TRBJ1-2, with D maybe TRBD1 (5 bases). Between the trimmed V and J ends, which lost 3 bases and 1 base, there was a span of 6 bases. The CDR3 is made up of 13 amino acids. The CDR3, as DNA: TGTGCCAGCAGTTTGACAGATAACTATGGCTACACCTTC. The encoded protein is CASSLTDNYGYTF.

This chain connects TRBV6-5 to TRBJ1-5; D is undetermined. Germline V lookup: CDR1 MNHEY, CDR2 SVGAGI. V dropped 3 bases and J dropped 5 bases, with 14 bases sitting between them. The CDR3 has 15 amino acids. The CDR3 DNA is TGTGCCAGCAGTTATTCCCCCCCGAGGGATCAGCCCCAGCATTTT. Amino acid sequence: CASSYSPPRDQPQHF.

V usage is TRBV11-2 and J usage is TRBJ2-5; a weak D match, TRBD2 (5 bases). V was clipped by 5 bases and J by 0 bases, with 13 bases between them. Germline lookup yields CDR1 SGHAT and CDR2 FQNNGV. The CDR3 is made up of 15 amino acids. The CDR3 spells CASSLEAEYQETQYF. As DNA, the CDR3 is TGTGCCAGCAGCCTGGAGGCCGAGTACCAAGAGACCCAGTACTTC.

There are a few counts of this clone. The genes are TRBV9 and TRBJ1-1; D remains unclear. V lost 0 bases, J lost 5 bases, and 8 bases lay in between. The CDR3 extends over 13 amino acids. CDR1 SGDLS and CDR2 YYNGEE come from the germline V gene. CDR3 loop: CASSVGGRTEAFF. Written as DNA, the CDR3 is TGTGCCAGCAGCGTAGGAGGCCGAACTGAAGCTTTCTTT.

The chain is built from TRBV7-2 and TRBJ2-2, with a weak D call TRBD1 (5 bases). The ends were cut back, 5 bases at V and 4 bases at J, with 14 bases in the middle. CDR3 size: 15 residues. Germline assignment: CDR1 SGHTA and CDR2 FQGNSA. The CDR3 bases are TGTGCCAGCAGCCTGGACATCTCGGGCACCGGGGAGCTGTTTTTT. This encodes CASSLDISGTGELFF.

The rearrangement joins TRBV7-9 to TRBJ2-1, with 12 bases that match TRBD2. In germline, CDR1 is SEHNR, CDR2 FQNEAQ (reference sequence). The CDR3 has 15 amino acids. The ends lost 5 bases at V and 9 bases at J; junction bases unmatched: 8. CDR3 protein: CASSPTSGRFSEQFF. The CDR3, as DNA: TGTGCCAGCAGCCCGACTAGCGGGAGATTCAGTGAGCAGTTCTTC.

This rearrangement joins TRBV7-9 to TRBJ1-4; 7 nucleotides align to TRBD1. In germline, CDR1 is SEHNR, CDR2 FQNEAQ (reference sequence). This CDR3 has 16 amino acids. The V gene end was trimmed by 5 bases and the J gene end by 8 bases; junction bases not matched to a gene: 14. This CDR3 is CASSPVTGKSLEKLFF. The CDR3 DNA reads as TGTGCCAGCAGCCCTGTGACAGGGAAGTCTTTAGAAAAACTGTTTTTT.

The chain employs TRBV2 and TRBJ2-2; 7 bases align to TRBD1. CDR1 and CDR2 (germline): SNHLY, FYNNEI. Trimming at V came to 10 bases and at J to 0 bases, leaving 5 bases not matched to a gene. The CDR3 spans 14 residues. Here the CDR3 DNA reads TGTGCCAACAAGAGGGGGCCGAACACCGGGGAGCTGTTTTTT. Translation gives CANKRGPNTGELFF.

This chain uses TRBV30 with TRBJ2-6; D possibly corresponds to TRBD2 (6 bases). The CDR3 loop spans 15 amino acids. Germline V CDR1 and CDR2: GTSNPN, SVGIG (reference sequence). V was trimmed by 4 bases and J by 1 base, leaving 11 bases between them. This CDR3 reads CAWTLGGSGANVLTF. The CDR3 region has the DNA TGTGCCTGGACCCTGGGGGGTTCTGGGGCCAACGTCCTGACTTTC.

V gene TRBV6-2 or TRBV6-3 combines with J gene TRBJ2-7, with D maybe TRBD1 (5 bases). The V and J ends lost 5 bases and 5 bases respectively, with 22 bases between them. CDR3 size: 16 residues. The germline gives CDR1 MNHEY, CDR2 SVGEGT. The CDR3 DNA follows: TGTGCCAGCAGTCTGCTGAGCCAGGGCCTACGCCACGAGCAGTACTTC. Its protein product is CASSLLSQGLRHEQYF.

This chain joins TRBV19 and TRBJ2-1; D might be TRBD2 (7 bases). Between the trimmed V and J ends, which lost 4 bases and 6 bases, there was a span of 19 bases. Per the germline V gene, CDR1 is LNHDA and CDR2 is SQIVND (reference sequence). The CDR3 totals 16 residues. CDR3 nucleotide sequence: TGTGCCAGTAGTAGGGTCGGGGGGCCTCCAATCAATGAGCAGTTCTTC. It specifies CASSRVGGPPINEQFF.

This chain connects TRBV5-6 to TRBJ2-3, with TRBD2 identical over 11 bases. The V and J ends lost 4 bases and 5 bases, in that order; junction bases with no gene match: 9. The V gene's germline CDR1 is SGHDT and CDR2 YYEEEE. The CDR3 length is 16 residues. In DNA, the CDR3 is TGTGCCAGCAGCCGGTTAGCGGGAGGGCGCGGAGATACGCAGTATTTT. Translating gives CASSRLAGGRGDTQYF.

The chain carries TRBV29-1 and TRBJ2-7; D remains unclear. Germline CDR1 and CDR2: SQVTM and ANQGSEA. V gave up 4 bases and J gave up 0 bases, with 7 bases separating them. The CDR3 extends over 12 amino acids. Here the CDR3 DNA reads TGCAGCGTTGTCTATCCCTCCTACGAGCAGTACTTC. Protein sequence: CSVVYPSYEQYF.

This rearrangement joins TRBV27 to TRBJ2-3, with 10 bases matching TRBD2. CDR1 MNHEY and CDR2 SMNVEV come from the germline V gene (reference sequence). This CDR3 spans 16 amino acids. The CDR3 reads CGKREGRGRPPDTQYF. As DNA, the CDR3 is TGTGGGAAGCGGGAGGGCCGGGGGAGGCCTCCAGATACGCAGTATTTT.

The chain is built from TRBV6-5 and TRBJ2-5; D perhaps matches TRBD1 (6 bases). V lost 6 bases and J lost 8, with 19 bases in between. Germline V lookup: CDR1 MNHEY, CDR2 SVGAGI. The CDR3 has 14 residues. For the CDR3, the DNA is TGTGCCAGCAGCCGGGGACACCCAACTAGAACCCAGTACTTC. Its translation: CASSRGHPTRTQYF.

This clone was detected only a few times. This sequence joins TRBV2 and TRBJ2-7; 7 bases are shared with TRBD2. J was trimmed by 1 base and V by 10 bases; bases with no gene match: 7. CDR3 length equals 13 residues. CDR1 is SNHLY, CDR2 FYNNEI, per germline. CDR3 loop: CAMKRDGSYEQYF. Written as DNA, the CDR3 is TGTGCCATGAAGCGGGACGGTTCCTACGAGCAGTACTTC.

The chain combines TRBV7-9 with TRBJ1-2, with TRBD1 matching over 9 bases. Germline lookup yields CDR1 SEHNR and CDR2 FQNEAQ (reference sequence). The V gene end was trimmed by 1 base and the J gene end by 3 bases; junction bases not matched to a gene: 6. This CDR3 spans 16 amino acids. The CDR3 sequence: CASSLGVDRGDYGYTF. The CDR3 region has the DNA TGTGCCAGCAGCTTAGGTGTGGACAGGGGTGACTATGGCTACACCTTC.

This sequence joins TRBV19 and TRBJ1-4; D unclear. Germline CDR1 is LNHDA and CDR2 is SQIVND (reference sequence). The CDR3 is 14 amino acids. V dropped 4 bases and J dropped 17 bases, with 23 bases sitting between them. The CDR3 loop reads CASSTSTETKGLFF. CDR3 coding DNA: TGTGCCAGTAGTACTTCCACAGAGACCAAAGGCCTTTTTTTT.

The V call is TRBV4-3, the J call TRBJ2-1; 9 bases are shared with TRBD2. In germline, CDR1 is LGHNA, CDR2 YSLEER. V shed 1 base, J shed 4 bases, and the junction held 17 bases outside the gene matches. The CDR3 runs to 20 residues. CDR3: CASSQAPVRTSEVRYNEQFF. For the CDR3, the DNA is TGCGCCAGCAGCCAAGCGCCTGTTAGGACTAGCGAGGTCCGGTACAATGAGCAGTTCTTC.